The clone carrying this TCR beta chain was seen just once. What it recognizes is unknown. This entry comes from a study of T cells in localized non-small cell lung cancer. Points from the study as a whole: Median around 54 top-100 tumor clones were shared with paired adjacent lung. Since sequencing was restricted to only one region of the tumor, intratumor heterogeneity remains a possibility. Uninvolved adjacent lung had more T cell clonality than any other tissue, topping tumor. Prolonged overall survival went with higher T cell density in the blood.

This CDR3 is 16 amino acids long. Germline lookup yields CDR1 KGHSH and CDR2 LQKENI. The V gene end was trimmed by 2 bases and the J gene end by 2 bases; junction bases not matched to a gene: 4. TCRdb's copy holds only in-frame clones and misses some; the assay was immunoSEQ multiplex PCR. This sample has under 1,500 clones; around 40% occur once, and the top ten carry around a fifth. The chain carries TRBV18 and TRBJ1-3, with 9 bases identical to TRBD1. The source material was normal lung tissue next to the tumor, sampled before any cancer treatment. The receptor was derived from a woman aged 40-69 years with stage I lung adenocarcinoma. The CDR3 loop is CASSPGGQGPGNTIYF. CDR3 nucleotide sequence: TGTGCCAGCTCACCAGGGGGACAGGGTCCTGGAAACACCATATATTTT. Full variable domain (missing parts from reference TRBV18 and TRBJ1-3): NAGVMQNPRHLVRRRGQEARLRCSPMKGHSHVYWYRQLPEEGLKFMVYLQKENIIDESGMPKERFSAEFPKEGPSILRIQQVVRGDSAAYFCASSPGGQGPGNTIYFGEGSWLTVV.